Listed below are T cell receptor beta chains from one sample, sequenced in a study of control samples from healthy donors and cancer patients. Sequencing used immunoSEQ multiplex PCR; TCRdb keeps in-frame clones, though not all of them. In the table there are around 68,000 clones, roughly 80% of which are singletons. Material: blood. Receptor source: a man aged 45-60 years in good health. Each CDR3 is given with its conserved first and last residue.

J,V,CDR3
TRBJ2-7,TRBV6-5,CASSNPREDYEQYF
TRBJ2-1,TRBV2,CASYLAGTGTVNEQFF
TRBJ2-7,TRBV5-4,CASSGSSYEQYF
TRBJ1-1,TRBV10-3,CAISEGRGGTEAFF
TRBJ2-1,TRBV30,CAWNAGGLLNEQFF
TRBJ1-6,TRBV2,CASREDRTNSPLHF
TRBJ1-4,TRBV24-1,CATSDPSENNEKLFF
TRBJ2-3,TRBV19,CASSIGFETQGNTDTQYF
TRBJ2-7,TRBV7-9,CASTDAGDHEQYF
TRBJ2-6,TRBV5-1,CASRYAPRGQGASGANVLTF
TRBJ1-4,TRBV6-5,CASSSRDGQLFF
TRBJ2-3,TRBV9,CASSGLTGGETDTQYF
TRBJ2-7,TRBV30,CAWSVVRYEQYF
TRBJ2-1,TRBV6-2/TRBV6-3,CASSNRNEQFF
TRBJ2-3,TRBV7-2,CASSFGRTDTQYF
TRBJ1-2,TRBV28,CASSLKGYGYTF
TRBJ1-1,TRBV7-8,CASSSTVGGRNTEAFF
TRBJ2-1,TRBV5-6,CASSSTGPSMGSYNEQFF
TRBJ1-6,TRBV6-6,CASIGGRGGNSPLHF
TRBJ2-6,TRBV2,CASRLTSGANVLTF
TRBJ2-1,TRBV27,CASSRRGLAAYNEQFF
TRBJ1-1,TRBV2,CASSSTANTEAFF
TRBJ2-7,TRBV6-5,CASSPQGTSGSEQYF
TRBJ2-2,TRBV4-3,CASSQDYGPGELFF
TRBJ2-1,TRBV19,CASSSTRDRGDEQFF
TRBJ1-2,TRBV5-1,CASSLTGQGYGYTF